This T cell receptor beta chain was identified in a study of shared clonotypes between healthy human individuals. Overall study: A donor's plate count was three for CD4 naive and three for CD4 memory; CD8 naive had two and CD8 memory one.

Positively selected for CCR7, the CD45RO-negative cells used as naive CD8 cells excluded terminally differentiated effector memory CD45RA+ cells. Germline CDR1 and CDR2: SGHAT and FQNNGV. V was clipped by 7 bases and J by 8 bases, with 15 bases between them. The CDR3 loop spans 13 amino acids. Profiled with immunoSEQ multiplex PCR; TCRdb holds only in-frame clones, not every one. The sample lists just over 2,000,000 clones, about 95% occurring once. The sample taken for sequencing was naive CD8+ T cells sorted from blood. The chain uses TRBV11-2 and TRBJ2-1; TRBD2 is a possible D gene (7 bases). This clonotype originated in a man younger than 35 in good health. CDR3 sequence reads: CASIGGHIDEQFF. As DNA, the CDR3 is TGTGCCAGCATCGGGGGGCACATCGATGAGCAGTTCTTC.